Each of the 17 T cell receptor beta chains below was sequenced from the same sample in a study of monozygotic twins with inflammatory bowel disease (dated by TCRdb to about 2019). Receptor libraries were prepared by 5' RACE. Instrument used: Illumina HiSeq 2500. Following TCRdb reprocessing, every CDR3 protein sequence forms one entry, and DNA is not provided. For this sample, the table gives around 190,000 distinct CDR3 sequences. The top ten hold less than 2% of the sample. The sequencing sample was made of blood. These receptors were collected from a human donor with ulcerative colitis or Crohn's disease, or a healthy co-twin of an affected twin (not recorded which).

The J gene is TRBJ1-1, the V gene TRBV7-9; there is no DNA to check the TCRdb D call of TRBD1. The germline gives CDR1 SEHNR, CDR2 FQNEAQ (reference sequence). The CDR3 is 15 amino acids. CDR3 in amino acids: CASIPLGGGYTEAFF.

The chain carries TRBV5-1 and TRBJ2-1; TCRdb proposes TRBD2, but this gene call is untestable without DNA. CDR3 size: 16 residues. The germline V gene encodes CDR1 SGHRS and CDR2 YFSETQ. The CDR3 sequence: CASSLGTAGGRDEQFF.

V is TRBV7-2 and J is TRBJ2-7; without DNA, the TCRdb call of TRBD2 cannot be checked. This CDR3 contains 17 residues. In germline, CDR1 is SGHTA, CDR2 FQGNSA. The CDR3 sequence: CASSLGTSGGLSYEQYF. The complete variable domain, with remaining parts taken from reference TRBV7-2 and TRBJ2-7, reads GAGVSQSPSNKVTEKGKDVELRCDPISGHTALYWYRQSLGQGLEFLIYFQGNSAPDKSGLPSDRFSAERTGGSVSTLTIQRTQQEDSAVYLCASSLGTSGGLSYEQYFGPGTRLTVT.

CDR3 residues: CASSHYRGVLDTQYF. The chain carries TRBV3-1 and TRBJ2-3; TCRdb's D gene call, TRBD1, goes unchecked for lack of DNA. The germline gives CDR1 LGHDT, CDR2 YNNKEL (reference sequence). The CDR3 runs to 15 residues.

V gene TRBV6-2 or TRBV6-3 combines with J gene TRBJ1-1. The CDR3 spans 16 residues. Germline V gene sequence: CDR1 MNHEY, CDR2 SVGEGT. The CDR3 spells CASSDPSSGIGTEAFF.

V usage is TRBV7-2 and J usage is TRBJ1-1; TCRdb gives TRBD1 as the D gene, but with no DNA this cannot be confirmed. The germline V gene has CDR1 SGHTA and CDR2 FQGNSA. The CDR3 has 12 amino acids. The CDR3 here is CASSLGSRGAFF.

This sequence joins TRBV3-1 and TRBJ2-3; TCRdb's D gene call, TRBD2, goes unchecked for lack of DNA. The germline V gene encodes CDR1 LGHDT and CDR2 YNNKEL (reference sequence). This CDR3 comprises 15 residues. The CDR3 loop reads CASSQDRAGTDMQYF.

The chain links TRBV20-1 to TRBJ2-3; TCRdb indicates TRBD1, and absent DNA this call remains unverified. Germline lookup yields CDR1 DFQATT and CDR2 SNEGSKA (reference sequence). The CDR3 totals 12 residues. CDR3 residues: CSAPGLSDTQYF.

The chain joins TRBV11-2 to TRBJ1-2; the TRBD1 assignment by TCRdb is unverifiable without DNA. CDR3 length equals 18 residues. CDR1 SGHAT and CDR2 FQNNGV come from the germline V gene. This chain's CDR3 is CASIWGGYLTMEPYGYTF.

The J gene is TRBJ2-7, the V gene TRBV11-2; TCRdb calls TRBD1, which cannot be checked without DNA. CDR1 is SGHAT, CDR2 FQNNGV, per germline. The CDR3 sequence is 16 residues long. CDR3 amino acids: CASSPRVGGGLKEQYF. Combining the CDR3 with reference TRBV11-2 and TRBJ2-7 gives the whole variable domain EAGVAQSPRYKIIEKRQSVAFWCNPISGHATLYWYQQILGQGPKLLIQFQNNGVVDDSQLPKDRFSAERLKGVDSTLKIQPAKLEDSAVYLCASSPRVGGGLKEQYFGPGTRLTVT.

The rearrangement joins TRBV5-1 to TRBJ2-6; TCRdb's D call, TRBD1, is unchecked because there is no DNA. Germline V gene data show CDR1 as SGHRS and CDR2 as YFSETQ. The CDR3 has 13 residues. CDR3 amino acids: CASRTGQANVLTF.

The chain joins TRBV7-2 to TRBJ1-1. The CDR3 is made up of 11 amino acids. From germline, CDR1 is SGHTA and CDR2 FQGNSA. CDR3 sequence reads: CASSEVIEAFF.

The chain carries TRBV20-1 and TRBJ2-7; TCRdb indicates TRBD2, and absent DNA this call remains unverified. This CDR3 comprises 12 residues. Germline CDR1 reads DFQATT; CDR2 reads SNEGSKA (reference sequence). The CDR3 spells CSADLERGEQYF.

The V gene is TRBV29-1, the J gene TRBJ2-3; TCRdb's D gene call, TRBD1, goes unchecked for lack of DNA. There are 15 residues in the CDR3. CDR1 and CDR2 (germline): SQVTM, ANQGSEA. The CDR3 here is CSAGGGSAYPDTQYF.

The CDR3 loop reads CASSSDSRGGSPGELFF. J is TRBJ2-2 and V is TRBV5-1; TCRdb gives TRBD1 as the D gene, but with no DNA this cannot be confirmed. Germline CDR1 SGHRS, CDR2 YFSETQ. The CDR3 length is 17 residues. Filled out from reference TRBV5-1 and TRBJ2-2, the complete variable domain reads KAGVTQTPRYLIKTRGQQVTLSCSPISGHRSVSWYQQTPGQGLQFLFEYFSETQRNKGNFPGRFSGRQFSNSRSEMNVSTLELGDSALYLCASSSDSRGGSPGELFFGEGSRLTVL.

The rearrangement joins TRBV12-3 or TRBV12-4 to TRBJ1-3. The CDR3 has 14 residues. CDR3: CASSQTPTPNTIYF.

The V and J genes are TRBV20-1 and TRBJ2-7. Germline CDR1 and CDR2: DFQATT and SNEGSKA (reference sequence). The length of the CDR3 is 13 residues. The CDR3 region is CSVDRGAFYEQYF.